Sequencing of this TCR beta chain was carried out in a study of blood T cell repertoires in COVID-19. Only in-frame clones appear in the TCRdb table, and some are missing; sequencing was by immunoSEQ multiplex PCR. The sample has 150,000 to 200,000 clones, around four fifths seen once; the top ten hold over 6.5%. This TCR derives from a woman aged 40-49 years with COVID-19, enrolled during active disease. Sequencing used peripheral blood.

The CDR3, as DNA: TGCGCCAGCAGTGAGTCTTTTCGGGGGGCTGGAGCTTTCTTT. Protein product: CASSESFRGAGAFF. The chain employs TRBV10-1 and TRBJ1-1; possibly TRBD1 for D (6 bases). Per the germline V gene, CDR1 is WNHNN and CDR2 is SYGVQD (reference sequence). With 0 bases removed from V and 10 bases from J, the gap between germline ends came to 15 bases. The CDR3 runs to 14 residues.